The rows below give T cell receptor beta chains drawn from one sample of a study of T-cell memory formation after mild COVID-19. Each CDR3 protein gets one entry after TCRdb re-called the 5' RACE reads with MiXCR. The profile shows approximately 410,000 distinct CDR3 sequences, around a quarter of them singletons. Sequencing input: PBMCs or a T cell subset sorted from them (not recorded which). These receptors came from an adult woman who had mild COVID-19 (a few samples of this study predate the infection). Cell type and time point are not known. Both conserved end residues are part of each CDR3. A D gene is named only where the DNA matches it firmly. Part of the rows lack a size; the others show once, few, many or a class for expanded clones.

size,V,D,J,DNA,CDR3
many,TRBV5-1,-,TRBJ2-3,TGCGCCACGAGACTTACTTACACAGATACGCAGTATTTT,CATRLTYTDTQYF
few,TRBV5-1,-,TRBJ2-1,TGCGCCAGCAGCTGGGGGGCGGACGATGAGCAGTTCTTC,CASSWGADDEQFF
-,TRBV2,-,TRBJ1-1,TGTGCCAGCAGGCAGCAAATTATTGCCTTGAACACTGAAGCTTTCTTT,CASRQQIIALNTEAFF
many,TRBV7-9,-,TRBJ2-1,TGTGCCAGCAGCCAGGTGATCCCTCTCTCCCCCAATGAGCAGTTCTTC,CASSQVIPLSPNEQFF
many,TRBV5-1,-,TRBJ1-1,TGCGCCAGCAGTAACCCTCCGCCAATGAACACTGAAGCTTTCTTT,CASSNPPPMNTEAFF
few,TRBV5-1,-,TRBJ2-5,TGCGCCAGCAGCCCCGGGACCGCGTACCAAGAGACCCAGTACTTC,CASSPGTAYQETQYF
-,TRBV5-1,-,TRBJ2-7,TGCGCCAGCAGCTCCCTGATGACGGGTGGCTACGAGCAGTACTTC,CASSSLMTGGYEQYF
-,TRBV2,TRBD2,TRBJ2-1,TGTGCCAGCAGAAAAGGGACTAGCGGGGGGTACAATGAGCAGTTCTTC,CASRKGTSGGYNEQFF
few,TRBV27,TRBD1,TRBJ1-1,TGTGCCAGCAGTCGGACAGGGGCCACTGAAGCTTTCTTT,CASSRTGATEAFF
few,TRBV4-1,TRBD2,TRBJ2-6,TGCGCCAGCAGCCCACTAGGCGGGGGACTCTCTGGGGCCAACGTCCTGACTTTC,CASSPLGGGLSGANVLTF
few,TRBV5-1,TRBD2,TRBJ2-1,TGCGCCAGCAGCCGGACTAGCGGGGGAGTCAATGAGCAGTTCTTC,CASSRTSGGVNEQFF
once,TRBV7-2,-,TRBJ2-1,TGTGCCAGCAGCCACTACCACAATGAGCAGTTCTTC,CASSHYHNEQFF
few,TRBV3-1,-,TRBJ1-6,TGTGCCAGCAGCCATCGGAACGGAGGATTTTCACCCCTCCACTTT,CASSHRNGGFSPLHF
few,TRBV29-1,-,TRBJ2-6,TGCAGCGTTGTGGAGGGTTTCTCTGGGGCCAACGTCCTGACTTTC,CSVVEGFSGANVLTF
few,TRBV4-1,TRBD1,TRBJ1-5,TGCGCCAGCAAAGACAGGGTTGGCTCCAATCAGCCCCAGCATTTT,CASKDRVGSNQPQHF
-,TRBV19,-,TRBJ2-1,TGTGCCAGTAGTACGATGGAGGGGATCTGGTACAATGAGCAGTTCTTC,CASSTMEGIWYNEQFF
-,TRBV20-1,-,TRBJ2-7,TGCAGTGCTAGATCCGTCCACGAGCAGTACTTC,CSARSVHEQYF
few,TRBV6-2/TRBV6-3,TRBD1,TRBJ2-1,TGTGCCAGCAGTGGTCGGACAGGGGGTTACAATGAGCAGTTCTTC,CASSGRTGGYNEQFF
-,TRBV6-1,-,TRBJ1-1,TGTGCCATCGGCCCCCTGGCGTACACTGAAGCTTTCTTT,CAIGPLAYTEAFF
once,TRBV9,TRBD2,TRBJ2-1,TGTGCCAGCAGCGCCTCCGGGACTAGCAATGAGCAGTTCTTC,CASSASGTSNEQFF
few,TRBV6-5,-,TRBJ1-1,TGTGCCAGCAGTTACGCGGGGGCGGACACTGAAGCTTTCTTT,CASSYAGADTEAFF
-,TRBV12-3/TRBV12-4,-,TRBJ2-3,TGTGCCAGCAGTTTCACGACAGATACGCAGTATTTT,CASSFTTDTQYF
few,TRBV9,-,TRBJ2-1,TGTGCCAGCAGCGCCCCGATTGGGGAAACGAATGAGCAGTTCTTC,CASSAPIGETNEQFF
many,TRBV6-2/TRBV6-3,-,TRBJ2-3,TGTGCCAGCAGTTACTCGAATATTGGGAACATGGCAGATACGCAGTATTTT,CASSYSNIGNMADTQYF
many,TRBV9,-,TRBJ2-3,TGTGCCAGCAGCGTAGGGGCAGGGGGCACAGATACGCAGTATTTT,CASSVGAGGTDTQYF
few,TRBV11-3,TRBD2,TRBJ2-2,TGTGCCAGCAGCTTAAATTCACGCGGGGGAGCTACCGGGGAGCTGTTTTTT,CASSLNSRGGATGELFF
-,TRBV18,-,TRBJ2-7,TGTGCCAGCTCACGAACCGGGACACAGGTCTACGAGCAGTACTTC,CASSRTGTQVYEQYF
-,TRBV4-1,-,TRBJ2-2,TGCGCCAGCAGCCAAGATTTTTTGCGGGGCCAACGTGCCGGGGAGCTGTTTTTT,CASSQDFLRGQRAGELFF
-,TRBV18,-,TRBJ1-1,TGTGCCAGCTCACAGACAACCGACACTGAAGCTTTCTTT,CASSQTTDTEAFF
few,TRBV11-2,TRBD2,TRBJ2-5,TGTGCCAGCAGCTTAGTCCTGAATCTGGGGGGGGAGACCCAGTACTTC,CASSLVLNLGGETQYF
-,TRBV6-5,TRBD1,TRBJ2-5,TGTGCCAGCAGGCTACAGGGGAGAGAGACCCAGTACTTC,CASRLQGRETQYF
-,TRBV20-1,TRBD1,TRBJ2-2,TGCAGTGCTAGAGGACAGGGAATAATCGGGGAGCTGTTTTTT,CSARGQGIIGELFF
-,TRBV7-6,-,TRBJ2-3,TGTGCCAGCAGCTTAATGCGGGGAGATACGCAGTATTTT,CASSLMRGDTQYF
-,TRBV2,-,TRBJ2-5,TGTGCCAGCAGTGAGCGGCCCGGGGGAGAGACCCAGTACTTC,CASSERPGGETQYF
-,TRBV7-9,-,TRBJ1-1,TGTGCCAGCAGCCCTGGTGCCTACATGAACACTGAAGCTTTCTTT,CASSPGAYMNTEAFF
few,TRBV5-1,-,TRBJ2-7,TGCGCCAGCAGCCAGAAAGGGGAGAGCGAGCAGTACTTC,CASSQKGESEQYF
few,TRBV12-5,-,TRBJ2-2,TGTGCTAGTGGACATACCGGGAGCACCGGGGAGCTGTTTTTT,CASGHTGSTGELFF
-,TRBV15,TRBD2,TRBJ2-5,TGTGCCACCAGCAGACGGGGGGACCAAGAGACCCAGTACTTC,CATSRRGDQETQYF
-,TRBV7-6,-,TRBJ2-4,TGTGCCAGCAGCCCGAGTGGGAACATTCAGTACTTC,CASSPSGNIQYF
few,TRBV20-1,TRBD1,TRBJ1-1,TGCAGTGCTAGACCACAGGGGAGTTGGAACACTGAAGCTTTCTTT,CSARPQGSWNTEAFF
-,TRBV4-2,TRBD2,TRBJ2-7,TGTGCCAGCAGCCAATCTGGACTAGCGGTCAATAACGAGCAGTACTTC,CASSQSGLAVNNEQYF
few,TRBV5-4,-,TRBJ1-1,TGTGCCAGCAGCCCAGGGGACACCAACACTGAAGCTTTCTTT,CASSPGDTNTEAFF
-,TRBV7-9,TRBD2,TRBJ2-1,TGTGCCAGCAGCTTAGGCCTTCTAGCGGGAGGTGGCGGTGAGCAGTTCTTC,CASSLGLLAGGGGEQFF
few,TRBV6-5,-,TRBJ2-2,TGTGCCAGCAGTTACCAAAGGTCCGGGGAGCTGTTTTTT,CASSYQRSGELFF
-,TRBV9,-,TRBJ1-1,TGTGCCAGCAGCGAATACATGAACACTGAAGCTTTCTTT,CASSEYMNTEAFF
few,TRBV7-2,-,TRBJ1-3,TGTGCCAGCAGTCCTGGGGGGGCGCGAGGAAACACCATATATTTT,CASSPGGARGNTIYF
many,TRBV24-1,-,TRBJ2-7,TGTGCCACCAGTGATTTCAACGAGCAGTACTTC,CATSDFNEQYF
few,TRBV9,TRBD1,TRBJ2-1,TGTGCCAGCAGCCCTGGACAGGGGATGGGGTATGAGCAGTTCTTC,CASSPGQGMGYEQFF
-,TRBV20-1,-,TRBJ2-1,TGCAGTGCTAGAGATGGGGCAGGGAGTCACAATGAGCAGTTCTTC,CSARDGAGSHNEQFF
few,TRBV12-3/TRBV12-4,-,TRBJ1-4,TGTGCCAGCAGTCCCCTGTATGAGGGTGGTGTGGGAAAACTGTTTTTT,CASSPLYEGGVGKLFF